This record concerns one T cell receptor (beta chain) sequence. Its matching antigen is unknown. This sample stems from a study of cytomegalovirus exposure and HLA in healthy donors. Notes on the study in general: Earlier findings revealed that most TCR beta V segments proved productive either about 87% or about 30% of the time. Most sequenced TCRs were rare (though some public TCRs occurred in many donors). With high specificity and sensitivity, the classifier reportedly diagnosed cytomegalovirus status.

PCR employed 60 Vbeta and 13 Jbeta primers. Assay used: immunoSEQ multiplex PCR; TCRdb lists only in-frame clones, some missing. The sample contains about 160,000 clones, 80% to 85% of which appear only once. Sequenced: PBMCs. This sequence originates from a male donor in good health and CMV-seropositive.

The CDR3 DNA reads as TGTGCCAGCAGCGCCCGACAGGAAGGCACTGAAGCTTTCTTT. It codes for CASSARQEGTEAFF. The chain has TRBV7-9 and TRBJ1-1; D possibly corresponds to TRBD1 (6 bases). This CDR3 comprises 14 residues. Germline lookup yields CDR1 SEHNR and CDR2 FQNEAQ (reference sequence). V was clipped by 5 bases and J by 4 bases, with 14 bases between them. The variable domain in full, with the rest retrieved from reference TRBV7-9 and TRBJ1-1, is DTGVSQNPRHKITKRGQNVTFRCDPISEHNRLYWYRQTLGQGPEFLTYFQNEAQLEKSRLLSDRFSAERPKGSFSTLEIQRTEQGDSAMYLCASSARQEGTEAFFGQGTRLTVV.